A selection of T cell receptor beta chains follows, all from one sample in a study of cytotoxic CD8 clonotypes in ibrutinib-treated CLL. Measured with immunoSEQ multiplex PCR; TCRdb has only the in-frame clones, and not every one. This table has 130,000 or so clones, around 84% appearing once. Sequencing used PBMCs, obtained after 24 months of ibrutinib treatment. These receptors were obtained from a human donor with chronic lymphocytic leukemia. The CDR3 runs from the conserved cysteine through the conserved F or W. D genes are given only for firm matches. Size is stated for part of the rows, as once, few or many counts, or as a class when the clone is expanded.

cdr3_nt cdr3_aa v_call d_call clone_size j_call cdr3_length
TGTGCCAGCGGACCAGACAGGGGTGGCTATGGCTACACCTTC CASGPDRGGYGYTF TRBV6-6 TRBD1 . TRBJ1-2 14
TGTGCCAGCACCAAGGACCGGGGGAACAATGAGCAGTTCTTC CASTKDRGNNEQFF TRBV2 . . TRBJ2-1 14
TGTGCCAGCAGCTTGGACCCCAACTCCTACGAGCAGTACTTC CASSLDPNSYEQYF TRBV6-1 . . TRBJ2-7 14
TGCGCCAGCAGCCCGATCTTAAAAGGCAATGAGCAGTTCTTC CASSPILKGNEQFF TRBV4-1 . few TRBJ2-1 14
TGTGCCAGCAGCGTAGGGGGGACCCAAGAGACCCAGTACTTC CASSVGGTQETQYF TRBV9 . . TRBJ2-5 14
TGTGCCAGCAGTGAAGGGGGTTATAGATTCGATGAGCAGTTCTTC CASSEGGYRFDEQFF TRBV6-1 . once TRBJ2-1 15
TGTGCCAGCAGCCAAATACAGGGGAGGTCTGGAAACACCATATATTTT CASSQIQGRSGNTIYF TRBV6-6 TRBD1 . TRBJ1-3 16
TGTGCCACCAGCAGAGCCGGCGGTTCGGTAGGAGATGAGCAGTTCTTC CATSRAGGSVGDEQFF TRBV15 . . TRBJ2-1 16
TGTGCCAGCAGTTACGCTTATGACAGAAAAGAGCAGTACTTC CASSYAYDRKEQYF TRBV6-5 . . TRBJ2-7 14
TGTGCCAGCAGCTCCCGGGTCCGGAGCGGCTATGGCTACACCTTC CASSSRVRSGYGYTF TRBV11-2 . . TRBJ1-2 15
TGTGCCGCCTCAGGACTCCCGAACACTGAAGCTTTCTTT CAASGLPNTEAFF TRBV6-5 . . TRBJ1-1 13
TGTGCCAGCAGTTACCCTGGGACCGCCATTACCTACGAGCAGTACTTC CASSYPGTAITYEQYF TRBV6-5 . . TRBJ2-7 16
TGCGCCAGCAGCCCCCAGGGAATGGGGGAGCAGTACTTC CASSPQGMGEQYF TRBV5-1 . . TRBJ2-7 13
TGTGCCATCAAGGACCAGACCCGTAATGAAAAACTGTTTTTT CAIKDQTRNEKLFF TRBV10-3 . once TRBJ1-4 14
TGTGCCAGCAGTGATTACCTCACCCAAGAGACCCAGTACTTC CASSDYLTQETQYF TRBV25-1 . . TRBJ2-5 14
TGCGCCAGCAGCTTGGACGTAGGGGCGAGGCAGTTCTTC CASSLDVGARQFF TRBV5-1 . . TRBJ2-1 13
TGTGCCAGCAGTTCGACAGGTTCCACCGGGGAGCTGTTTTTT CASSSTGSTGELFF TRBV6-6 . . TRBJ2-2 14
TGTGCCAGCAGGGCGGGCCCGGGGATGGAGACCCAGTACTTC CASRAGPGMETQYF TRBV2 . . TRBJ2-5 14
TGTGCCAGCAGTTTGGTAGCTAACTATGGCTACACCTTC CASSLVANYGYTF TRBV27 . . TRBJ1-2 13
TGTGCCAGCAGTTCTCGGACAGGGAACTACGAGCAGTACTTC CASSSRTGNYEQYF TRBV6-5 TRBD1 . TRBJ2-7 14
TGTGCCAGCAGTCCCCGGGGGCGCTCTTACAATGAGCAGTTCTTC CASSPRGRSYNEQFF TRBV6-6 . . TRBJ2-1 15
TGCGCCAGCAACCTCAGGGAGATGAACACTGAAGCTTTCTTT CASNLREMNTEAFF TRBV5-1 . few TRBJ1-1 14
TGTGCCAGCAGTCCCGGTCTGTTCGATGAGCAGTTCTTC CASSPGLFDEQFF TRBV6-1 . . TRBJ2-1 13
TGTGCCAGCAGTACTAGCGGGGGCACAGATACGCAGTATTTT CASSTSGGTDTQYF TRBV28 TRBD2 . TRBJ2-3 14
TGCGCCAGCAGCCAAGATGCAGGGGGTGGTGGCTACACCTTC CASSQDAGGGGYTF TRBV4-3 TRBD1 . TRBJ1-2 14
TGTGCCAGCAGCGTAGGGCAGCCCTGGGGCTACACCTTC CASSVGQPWGYTF TRBV9 . . TRBJ1-2 13
TGTGCCAGCAGCGTCGGCCCGGGGGCTAATCAGCCCCAGCATTTT CASSVGPGANQPQHF TRBV5-6 . . TRBJ1-5 15